This T cell receptor beta chain was identified during a study of blood T cell repertoires in COVID-19. Study summary: T cells, B-cell-depleted T cells, or PBMCs supplied cDNA or gDNA.

V was trimmed by 0 bases and J by 5 bases, leaving 9 bases between them. The CDR3 spans 14 residues. Germline V CDR1 and CDR2: SGDLS, YYNGEE. Assay: immunoSEQ multiplex PCR; the TCRdb copy retains only in-frame clones and omits some. Among 200,000 or so clones listed, 70% to 90% were seen once. The sample comprised PBMCs or T cells enriched from blood (not recorded which). The origin of this receptor is a woman aged 40 to 50 with acute COVID-19. This chain uses TRBV9 with TRBJ1-5; possibly TRBD1 for D (5 bases). CDR3 region: CASSVAGDDQPQHF. As DNA, the CDR3 is TGTGCCAGCAGCGTAGCGGGGGATGATCAGCCCCAGCATTTT.